This T cell receptor beta chain was profiled in a study of blood T cells in healthy people across ages. The authors ran a second PCR of about 6 to 12 cycles using a sample-barcoded 5' primer and a J-beta primer mix. Each TCR beta cDNA got a 12-nucleotide random molecular identifier. TCRdb analysed the 5' RACE reads with MiXCR anew, one entry per CDR3 protein. The sample includes approximately 2,000,000 distinct CDR3 sequences, roughly 43% of them seen just once. Input material: blood. The clonotype originates from a human donor in good health.

CDR3 residues: CASSPGWNSYNEQFF. In DNA, the CDR3 is TGTGCCAGCAGCCCGGGGTGGAACTCCTACAATGAGCAGTTCTTC. The chain recombines TRBV11-2 with TRBJ2-1; D may be TRBD2 (5 bases). V was pared by 5 bases and J by 0 bases, with 11 bases between. Per the germline V gene, CDR1 is SGHAT and CDR2 is FQNNGV. The CDR3 is 15 residues long.